Listed here are 9 T cell receptor beta chains from one sample, sequenced in a study of cytomegalovirus exposure and HLA in healthy donors. PCR used 60 Vbeta primers and 13 Jbeta primers. Profiled with immunoSEQ multiplex PCR; TCRdb holds only in-frame clones, not every one. The data show 140,000 or so clones, with 65% to 80% seen just once and approximately 2% held by the top ten. Sequences were obtained from PBMCs. Receptors originate from a middle-aged woman in good health and CMV-seronegative.

This chain joins TRBV29-1 and TRBJ2-7; 7 bases match TRBD1. V shed 7 bases and J 7 bases; nucleotides not matched to a gene: 13. This CDR3 region has 13 residues. The V gene's germline CDR1 is SQVTM and CDR2 ANQGSEA. CDR3 nucleotide sequence: TGCAGCGCCAAAAAACAGGGGCTGGGGGAGCAGTACTTC. Translation: CSAKKQGLGEQYF.

This clone occurred once. This chain links TRBV6-1 with TRBJ2-5, with TRBD1 as a possible D gene (6 bases). The J call is in doubt because the DNA end fits TRBJ2-7 better. This CDR3 region has 15 residues. The V gene's germline CDR1 is MNHNS and CDR2 SASEGT. The CDR3 spells CASSETGQYFDEQYF. DNA for the CDR3: TGTGCCAGCAGTGAAACCGGACAGTATTTTGACGAGCAGTACTTC.

The rearrangement links TRBV30 to TRBJ2-7, with a weak D call TRBD2 (5 bases). Germline V gene data show CDR1 as GTSNPN and CDR2 as SVGIG (reference sequence). This CDR3 is 12 amino acids long. The germline V and J ends were trimmed by 3 bases and 9 bases, with 15 bases remaining between them. CDR3 nucleotide sequence: TGTGCCTGGAGGACAACCGGAGGTCGGCAGTACTTC. It translates to CAWRTTGGRQYF.

The gene calls are TRBV6-5 and TRBJ1-4; no clear D. Germline-derived CDR1 and CDR2 are MNHEY and SVGAGI. The CDR3 has 15 amino acids. V was clipped by 0 bases and J by 6 bases, with 11 bases between them. DNA of the CDR3: TGTGCCAGCAGTTACTCTGGCAGTGAGGATGAAAAACTGTTTTTT. Translated, it gives CASSYSGSEDEKLFF.

The rearrangement joins TRBV28 to TRBJ2-7, with D possibly TRBD1 on 6 matching bases. The CDR3 spans 15 residues. The V end was cut by 6 bases, the J end by 7 bases, with 22 bases between. The germline V gene has CDR1 MDHEN and CDR2 SYDVKM. CDR3 bases: TGTGCCAGCAGCCTAGATAGAGGGGGAATGGGGGAGCAGTACTTC. It translates to CASSLDRGGMGEQYF.

There are a few counts of this clone. This chain connects TRBV5-6 to TRBJ1-1; 8 nucleotides line up with TRBD1. Germline V gene lookup returns CDR1 SGHDT and CDR2 YYEEEE. CDR3 length equals 13 residues. The V and J ends lost 4 bases and 9 bases, in that order; junction bases with no gene match: 8. The DNA of the CDR3 is TGTGCCAGCAGCCCCGAAGACAGGGGTAAAGCTTTCTTT. Translated, it gives CASSPEDRGKAFF.

This clone was observed a handful of times. The chain has TRBV27 and TRBJ1-3, with D perhaps matching TRBD1 (6 bases). This CDR3 is built from 13 residues. Germline V gene data show CDR1 as MNHEY and CDR2 as SMNVEV (reference sequence). V was clipped by 2 bases and J by 4 bases, with 6 bases between them. CDR3 bases: TGTGCCAGCAGTTTAACAGGGGGAAACACCATATATTTT. Translation gives CASSLTGGNTIYF.

The rearrangement joins TRBV27 to TRBJ2-7; the match to TRBD1 covers 8 bases. Germline assignment: CDR1 MNHEY and CDR2 SMNVEV (reference sequence). The ends lost 7 bases at V and 2 bases at J; junction bases unmatched: 10. The length of the CDR3 is 15 residues. The CDR3 region is CASTRQGLVPYEQYF. Written as DNA, the CDR3 is TGTGCCAGCACCCGACAGGGGCTTGTCCCCTACGAGCAGTACTTC.

V usage is TRBV9 and J usage is TRBJ2-2; 9 bases match TRBD1. CDR1 is SGDLS, CDR2 YYNGEE, per germline. V lost 4 bases and J lost 3; bases outside the gene matches: 1. The CDR3 consists of 14 residues. The CDR3 DNA follows: TGTGCCAGCAGCCGACAGGGGGACACCGGGGAGCTGTTTTTT. This translates into CASSRQGDTGELFF.